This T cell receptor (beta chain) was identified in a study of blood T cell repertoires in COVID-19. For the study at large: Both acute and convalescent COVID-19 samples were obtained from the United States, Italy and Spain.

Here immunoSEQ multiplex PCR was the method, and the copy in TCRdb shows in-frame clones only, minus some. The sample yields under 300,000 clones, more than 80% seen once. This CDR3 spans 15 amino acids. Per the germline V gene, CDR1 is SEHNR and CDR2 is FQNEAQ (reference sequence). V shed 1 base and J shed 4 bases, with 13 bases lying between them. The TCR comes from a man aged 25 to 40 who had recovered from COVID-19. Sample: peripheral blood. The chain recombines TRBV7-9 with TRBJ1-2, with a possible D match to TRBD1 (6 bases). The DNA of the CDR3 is TGTGCCAGCAGCTTAGTCGCAGGGGAAGTCTATGGCTACACCTTC. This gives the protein CASSLVAGEVYGYTF.